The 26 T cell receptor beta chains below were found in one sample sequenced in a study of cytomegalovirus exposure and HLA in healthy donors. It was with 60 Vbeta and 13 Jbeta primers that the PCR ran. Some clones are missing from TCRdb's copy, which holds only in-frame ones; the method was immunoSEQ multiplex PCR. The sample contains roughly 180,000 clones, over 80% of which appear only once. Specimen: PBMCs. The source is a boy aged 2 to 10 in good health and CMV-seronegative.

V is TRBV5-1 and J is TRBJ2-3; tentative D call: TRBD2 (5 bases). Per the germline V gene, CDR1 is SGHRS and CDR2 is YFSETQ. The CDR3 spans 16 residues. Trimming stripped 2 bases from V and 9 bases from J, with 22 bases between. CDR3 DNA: TGCGCCAGCAGCTTCGGAGGCCCCTTTGCGCTGGCAACGCAGTATTTT. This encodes CASSFGGPFALATQYF.

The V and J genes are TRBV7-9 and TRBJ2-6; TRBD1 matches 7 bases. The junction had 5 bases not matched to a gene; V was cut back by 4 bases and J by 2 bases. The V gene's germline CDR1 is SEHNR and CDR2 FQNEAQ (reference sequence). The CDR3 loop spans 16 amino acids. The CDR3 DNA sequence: TGTGCCAGCAGCTGGTCAGGGGGTACTGGGGCCAACGTCCTGACTTTC. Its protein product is CASSWSGGTGANVLTF.

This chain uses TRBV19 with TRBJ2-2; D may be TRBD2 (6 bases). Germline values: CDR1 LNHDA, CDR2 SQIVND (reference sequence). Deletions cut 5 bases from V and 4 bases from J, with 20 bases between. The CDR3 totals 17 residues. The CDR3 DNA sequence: TGTGCCAGTAGTTCACCACTCGGTGGGGGGTTCACCGGGGAGCTGTTTTTT. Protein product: CASSSPLGGGFTGELFF.

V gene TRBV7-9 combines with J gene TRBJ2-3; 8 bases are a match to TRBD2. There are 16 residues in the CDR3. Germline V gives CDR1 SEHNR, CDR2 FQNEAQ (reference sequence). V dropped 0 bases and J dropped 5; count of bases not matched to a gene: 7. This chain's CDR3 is CASSLASLREGDTQYF. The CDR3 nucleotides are TGTGCCAGCAGCTTAGCGTCCCTCCGGGAGGGAGATACGCAGTATTTT. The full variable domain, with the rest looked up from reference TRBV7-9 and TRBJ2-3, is DTGVSQNPRHKITKRGQNVTFRCDPISEHNRLYWYRQTLGQGPEFLTYFQNEAQLEKSRLLSDRFSAERPKGSFSTLEIQRTEQGDSAMYLCASSLASLREGDTQYFGPGTRLTVL.

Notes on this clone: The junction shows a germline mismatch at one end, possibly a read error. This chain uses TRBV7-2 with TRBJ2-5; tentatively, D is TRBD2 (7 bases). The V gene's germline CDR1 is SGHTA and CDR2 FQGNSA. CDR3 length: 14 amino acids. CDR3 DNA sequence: TGTGCCAGCAGCTTAGGGGGGGGGCAAGTGACCCAGTACTTC. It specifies CASSLGGGQVTQYF.

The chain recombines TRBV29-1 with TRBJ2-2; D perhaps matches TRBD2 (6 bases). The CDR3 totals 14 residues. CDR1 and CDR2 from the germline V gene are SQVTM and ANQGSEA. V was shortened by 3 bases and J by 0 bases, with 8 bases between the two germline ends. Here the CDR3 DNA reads TGCAGCGTTGACGGGGGTCCGAACACCGGGGAGCTGTTTTTT. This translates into CSVDGGPNTGELFF.

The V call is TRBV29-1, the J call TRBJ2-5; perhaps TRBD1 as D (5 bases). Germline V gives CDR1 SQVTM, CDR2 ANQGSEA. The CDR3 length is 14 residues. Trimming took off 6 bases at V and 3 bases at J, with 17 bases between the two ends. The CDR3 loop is CSVRRGSGEETQYF. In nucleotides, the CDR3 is TGCAGCGTCCGTAGGGGATCTGGGGAAGAGACCCAGTACTTC.

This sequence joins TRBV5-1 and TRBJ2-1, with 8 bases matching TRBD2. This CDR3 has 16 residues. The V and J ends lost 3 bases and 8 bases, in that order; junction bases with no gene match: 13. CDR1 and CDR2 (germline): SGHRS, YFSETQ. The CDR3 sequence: CASSSDSPGLGHEQFF. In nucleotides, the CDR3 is TGCGCCAGCAGCTCGGACTCCCCGGGACTAGGTCATGAGCAGTTCTTC.

The CDR3 sequence is CASSPTSGSYNEQFF. The CDR3 coding sequence is TGTGCCAGCAGCCCGACTAGCGGGAGTTACAATGAGCAGTTCTTC. V gene TRBV4-2 combines with J gene TRBJ2-1, with 12 bases matching TRBD2. In germline, CDR1 is LGHNA, CDR2 YNFKEQ. The CDR3 spans 15 residues. The V and J ends lost 4 bases and 4 bases, in that order; junction bases with no gene match: 2.

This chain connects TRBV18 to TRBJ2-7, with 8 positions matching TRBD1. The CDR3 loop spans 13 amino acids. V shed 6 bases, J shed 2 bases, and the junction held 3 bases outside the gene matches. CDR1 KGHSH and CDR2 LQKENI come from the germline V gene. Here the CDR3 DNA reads TGTGCCAGCTCCGGACAGGGTGCCTACGAGCAGTACTTC. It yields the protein CASSGQGAYEQYF.

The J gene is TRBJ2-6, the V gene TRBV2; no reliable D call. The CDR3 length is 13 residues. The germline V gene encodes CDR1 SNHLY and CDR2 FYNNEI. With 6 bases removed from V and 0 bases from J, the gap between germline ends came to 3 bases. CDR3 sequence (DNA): TGTGCCAGCAGATACTCTGGGGCCAACGTCCTGACTTTC. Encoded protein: CASRYSGANVLTF. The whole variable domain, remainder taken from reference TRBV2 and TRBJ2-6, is EPEVTQTPSHQVTQMGQEVILRCVPISNHLYFYWYRQILGQKVEFLVSFYNNEISEKSEIFDDQFSVERPDGSNFTLKIRSTKLEDSAMYFCASRYSGANVLTFGAGSRLTVL.

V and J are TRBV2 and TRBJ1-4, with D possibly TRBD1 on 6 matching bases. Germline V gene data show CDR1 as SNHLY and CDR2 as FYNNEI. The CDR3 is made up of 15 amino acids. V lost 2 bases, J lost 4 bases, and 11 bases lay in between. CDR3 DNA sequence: TGTGCCAGCAGTGAATCGGGCAGGGGTAATGAAAAACTGTTTTTT. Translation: CASSESGRGNEKLFF.

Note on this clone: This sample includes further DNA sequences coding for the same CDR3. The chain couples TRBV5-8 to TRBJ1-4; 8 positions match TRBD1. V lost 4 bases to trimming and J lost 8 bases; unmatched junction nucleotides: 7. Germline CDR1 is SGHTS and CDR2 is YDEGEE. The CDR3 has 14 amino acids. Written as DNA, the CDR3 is TGTGCCAGCAGCCCAGGACAGGGATCGGAAAAACTGTTTTTT. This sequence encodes CASSPGQGSEKLFF.

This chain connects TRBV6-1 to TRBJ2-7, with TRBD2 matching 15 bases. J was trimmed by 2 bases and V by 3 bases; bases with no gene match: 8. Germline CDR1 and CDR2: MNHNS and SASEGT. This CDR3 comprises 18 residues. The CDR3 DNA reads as TGTGCCAGCAGTGATTCCGGACTAGCGGGGGGGAGGACCTACGAGCAGTACGTC. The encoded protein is CASSDSGLAGGRTYEQYV.

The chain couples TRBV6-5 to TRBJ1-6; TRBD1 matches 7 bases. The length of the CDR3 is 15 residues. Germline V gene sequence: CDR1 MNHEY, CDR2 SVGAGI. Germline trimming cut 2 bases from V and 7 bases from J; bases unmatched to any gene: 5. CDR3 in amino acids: CASSYGQVENSPLHF. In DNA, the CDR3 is TGTGCCAGCAGTTACGGACAGGTGGAGAATTCACCCCTCCACTTT.

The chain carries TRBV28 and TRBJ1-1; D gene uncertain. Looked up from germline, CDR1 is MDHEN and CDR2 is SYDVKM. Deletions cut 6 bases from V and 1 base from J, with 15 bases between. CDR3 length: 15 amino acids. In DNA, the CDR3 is TGTGCCAGCAGGAGGACGGGGTTTGAGAACACTGAAGCTTTCTTT. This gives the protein CASRRTGFENTEAFF. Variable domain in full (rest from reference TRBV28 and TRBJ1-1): DVKVTQSSRYLVKRTGEKVFLECVQDMDHENMFWYRQDPGLGLRLIYFSYDVKMKEKGDIPEGYSVSREKKERFSLILESASTNQTSMYLCASRRTGFENTEAFFGQGTRLTVV.

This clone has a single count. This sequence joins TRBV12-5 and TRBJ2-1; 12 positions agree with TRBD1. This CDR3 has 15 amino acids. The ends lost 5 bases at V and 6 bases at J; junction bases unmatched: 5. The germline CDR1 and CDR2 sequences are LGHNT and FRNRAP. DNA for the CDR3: TGTGCTAGTGGTCCGGGACAGGGGGCAACCAATGAGCAGTTCTTC. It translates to CASGPGQGATNEQFF.

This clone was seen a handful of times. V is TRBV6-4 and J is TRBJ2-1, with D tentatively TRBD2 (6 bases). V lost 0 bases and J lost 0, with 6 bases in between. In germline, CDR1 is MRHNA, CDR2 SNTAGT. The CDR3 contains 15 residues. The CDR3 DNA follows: TGTGCCAGCAGTGACTCTAGCGGCTCCTACAATGAGCAGTTCTTC. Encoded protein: CASSDSSGSYNEQFF.

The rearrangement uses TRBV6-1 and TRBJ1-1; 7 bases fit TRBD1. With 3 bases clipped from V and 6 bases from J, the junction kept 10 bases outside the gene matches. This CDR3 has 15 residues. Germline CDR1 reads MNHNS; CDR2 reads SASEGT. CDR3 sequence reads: CASSENRGGVAEAFF. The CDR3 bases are TGTGCCAGCAGTGAGAACAGGGGAGGAGTAGCTGAAGCTTTCTTT.

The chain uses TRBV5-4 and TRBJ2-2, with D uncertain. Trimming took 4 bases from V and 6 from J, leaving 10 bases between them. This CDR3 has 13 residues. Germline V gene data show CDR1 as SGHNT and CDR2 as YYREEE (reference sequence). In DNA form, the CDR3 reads TGTGCCAGCAGCCCGGAAACAGCCGGGGAGCTGTTTTTT. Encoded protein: CASSPETAGELFF.

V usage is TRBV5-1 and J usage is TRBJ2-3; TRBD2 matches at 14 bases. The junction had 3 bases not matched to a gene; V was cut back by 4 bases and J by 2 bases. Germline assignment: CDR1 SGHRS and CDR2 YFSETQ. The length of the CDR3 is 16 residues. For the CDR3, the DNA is TGCGCCAGCAGCAGGACTAGCGGGGGGTACACAGATACGCAGTATTTT. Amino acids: CASSRTSGGYTDTQYF.

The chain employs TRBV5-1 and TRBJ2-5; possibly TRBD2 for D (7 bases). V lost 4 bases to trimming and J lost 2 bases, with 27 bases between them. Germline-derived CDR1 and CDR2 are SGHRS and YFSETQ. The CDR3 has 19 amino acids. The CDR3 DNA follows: TGCGCCAGCAGCCGAAGAGCCCCACTGGCGGGGGACAAACAAGAGACCCAGTACTTC. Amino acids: CASSRRAPLAGDKQETQYF.

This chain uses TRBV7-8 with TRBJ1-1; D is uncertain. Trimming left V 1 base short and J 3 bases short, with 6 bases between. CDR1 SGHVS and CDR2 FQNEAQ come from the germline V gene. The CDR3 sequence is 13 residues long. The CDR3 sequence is CASSLGTDTEAFF. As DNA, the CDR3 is TGTGCCAGCAGCTTAGGGACTGACACTGAAGCTTTCTTT.

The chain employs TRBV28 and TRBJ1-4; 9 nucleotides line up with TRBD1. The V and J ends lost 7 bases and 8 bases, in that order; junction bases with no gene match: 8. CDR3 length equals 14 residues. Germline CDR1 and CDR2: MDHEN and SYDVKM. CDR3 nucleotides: TGTGCCAGCACCCCCGGGACAGGGAGGGAAAAACTGTTTTTT. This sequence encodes CASTPGTGREKLFF.

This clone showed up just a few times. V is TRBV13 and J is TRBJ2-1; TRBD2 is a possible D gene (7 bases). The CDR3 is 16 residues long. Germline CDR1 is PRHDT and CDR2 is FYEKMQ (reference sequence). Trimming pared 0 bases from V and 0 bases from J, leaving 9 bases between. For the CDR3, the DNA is TGTGCCAGCAGCTTAGGCCGGGGGGCCTCCTACAATGAGCAGTTCTTC. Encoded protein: CASSLGRGASYNEQFF.

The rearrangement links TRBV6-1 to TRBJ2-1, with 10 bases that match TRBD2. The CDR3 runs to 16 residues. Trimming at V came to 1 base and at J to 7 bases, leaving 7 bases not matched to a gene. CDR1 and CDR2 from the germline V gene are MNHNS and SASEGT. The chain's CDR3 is CASSEGSSGRGNEQFF. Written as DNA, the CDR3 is TGTGCCAGCAGTGAAGGCTCTAGCGGGAGAGGTAATGAGCAGTTCTTC.